Presented here are 5 T cell receptor beta chains from one specimen sequenced in a study of cytomegalovirus exposure and HLA in healthy donors. The PCR employed 60 Vbeta primers together with 13 Jbeta primers. TCRdb's copy holds only in-frame clones and misses some; the assay was immunoSEQ multiplex PCR. There are tens of thousands of clones in the sample; around four fifths occur only once, and 6.2% lies in the top ten. The sample taken for sequencing was PBMCs. These receptors originate from a woman aged 50 to 60 in good health and CMV-seropositive.

The chain combines TRBV2 with TRBJ2-1; the D is unclear. The CDR3 totals 15 residues. CDR1 is SNHLY, CDR2 FYNNEI, per germline. With 2 bases removed from V and 2 bases from J, the gap between germline ends came to 10 bases. The CDR3 nucleotides are TGTGCCAGCAGTGAACTTCTGGCGGCCTACAATGAGCAGTTCTTC. It is translated as CASSELLAAYNEQFF.

V is TRBV27 and J is TRBJ2-1, with 9 bases fitting TRBD2. The V and J ends lost 8 bases and 0 bases, in that order; junction bases with no gene match: 5. CDR3 length equals 15 residues. The germline V gene encodes CDR1 MNHEY and CDR2 SMNVEV (reference sequence). The CDR3 here is CASVPSGISYNEQFF. The CDR3 coding sequence is TGTGCCAGCGTCCCTAGCGGGATCTCCTACAATGAGCAGTTCTTC.

As concerns this clone: At one end, the junction sequence differs from germline, possibly due to a read error. The chain employs TRBV5-1 and TRBJ1-4; TRBD1 is a possible D gene (5 bases). In germline, CDR1 is SGHRS, CDR2 YFSETQ. This CDR3 has 14 residues. CDR3 amino acids: CASSPGGFNENLFF. The CDR3 DNA sequence: TGCGCCAGCAGCCCGGGGGGATTTAATGAAAATCTGTTTTTT. Complete variable domain (other parts from reference TRBV5-1 and TRBJ1-4): KAGVTQTPRYLIKTRGQQVTLSCSPISGHRSVSWYQQTPGQGLQFLFEYFSETQRNKGNFPGRFSGRQFSNSRSEMNVSTLELGDSALYLCASSPGGFNENLFFGSGTQLSVL.

The V and J genes are TRBV7-9 and TRBJ2-7; D remains unclear. The CDR3 loop spans 12 amino acids. Germline loops: CDR1 SEHNR, CDR2 FQNEAQ (reference sequence). Trimming took off 5 bases at V and 0 bases at J, with 5 bases between the two ends. CDR3 nucleotides: TGTGCCAGCAGCCCGAGCTCCTACGAGCAGTACTTC. This sequence encodes CASSPSSYEQYF.

This clone occurred a few times. This chain links TRBV6-1 with TRBJ2-7, with 10 bases that match TRBD2. The V gene end was trimmed by 1 base and the J gene end by 5 bases; junction bases not matched to a gene: 5. Germline CDR1 MNHNS, CDR2 SASEGT. The CDR3 has 15 residues. CDR3 DNA sequence: TGTGCCAGCAGTGAAGAAAGCGGGAGGGCCAACGAGCAGTACTTC. Translating it yields CASSEESGRANEQYF.